The rows below give T cell receptor beta chains drawn from one sample of a study of T cell responses to AZD1222 COVID-19 vaccine. Repertoires were generated with immunoSEQ multiplex PCR, while TCRdb's copy carries only in-frame clones and drops some. The table records 150,000 to 200,000 clones, around 90% of them present only once. The material sequenced was peripheral blood, taken 28 days after the second AZD1222 dose. The receptors come from an adult who received the AZD1222 COVID-19 vaccine. Both conserved end residues are part of each CDR3. The D gene is left open where the match is weak. A row's size may be missing; if present it is once, few, many or a size class.

TRBJ1-5 | TRBD1 | - | TRBV18 | 13 | CASSSGQDQPQHF | TGTGCCAGCTCATCCGGACAGGATCAGCCCCAGCATTTT
TRBJ1-3 | - | - | TRBV5-1 | 15 | CASSLDSGRGNTIYF | TGCGCCAGCAGCTTGGATTCAGGGAGGGGAAACACCATATATTTT
TRBJ2-1 | TRBD2 | - | TRBV2 | 16 | CASSLTSGGNFNEQFF | TGTGCCAGCAGCCTGACTAGCGGGGGAAACTTTAATGAGCAGTTCTTC
TRBJ2-1 | TRBD1 | - | TRBV11-1 | 12 | CASRWTGNEQFF | TGTGCCAGCAGGTGGACAGGGAATGAGCAGTTCTTC
TRBJ1-1 | - | - | TRBV4-1 | 15 | CASSQDGGADTEAFF | TGCGCCAGCAGCCAAGACGGGGGCGCGGACACTGAAGCTTTCTTT
TRBJ2-2 | TRBD1 | - | TRBV4-2 | 17 | CASSQGTGTANTGELFF | TGTGCCAGCAGCCAAGGGACCGGGACAGCGAACACCGGGGAGCTGTTTTTT
TRBJ1-2 | - | - | TRBV11-1 | 14 | CASSLSRSNYGYTF | TGTGCCAGCAGCTTAAGCAGGAGTAACTATGGCTACACCTTC
TRBJ2-2 | TRBD2 | - | TRBV9 | 16 | CASSALAGANTGELFF | TGTGCCAGCAGCGCCCTAGCGGGGGCGAACACCGGGGAGCTGTTTTTT
TRBJ1-2 | - | - | TRBV5-4 | 12 | CASSSQGGGYTF | TGTGCCAGCAGCTCGCAGGGAGGGGGCTACACCTTC
TRBJ2-7 | - | few | TRBV20-1 | 11 | CSARDGTQQYF | TGCAGTGCTAGAGATGGGACCCAGCAGTACTTC
TRBJ2-7 | - | - | TRBV7-8 | 15 | CASRLEIPSSYEQYF | TGTGCCAGCAGACTAGAAATCCCTAGTTCCTACGAGCAGTACTTC
TRBJ2-1 | - | few | TRBV5-4 | 13 | CASSSTRADEQFF | TGTGCCAGCAGCTCGACCCGTGCCGATGAGCAGTTCTTC
TRBJ2-3 | TRBD2 | - | TRBV5-1 | 16 | CASSSGLAVSTDTQYF | TGCGCCAGCAGCTCCGGACTAGCGGTTAGCACAGATACGCAGTATTTT
TRBJ2-1 | - | - | TRBV5-6 | 12 | CASSYSGTEQFF | TGTGCCAGCAGCTACTCCGGGACGGAGCAGTTCTTC
TRBJ1-1 | - | - | TRBV6-5 | 13 | CASSLAYNTEAFF | TGTGCCAGCAGCCTCGCATATAACACTGAAGCTTTCTTT
TRBJ1-2 | TRBD1 | once | TRBV24-1 | 15 | CATSDPRTGNYGYTF | TGTGCCACCAGTGACCCTAGGACAGGGAACTATGGCTACACCTTC
TRBJ1-1 | TRBD1 | - | TRBV6-5 | 13 | CASRGQWNTEAFF | TGTGCCAGCAGGGGACAGTGGAACACTGAAGCTTTCTTT
TRBJ2-5 | - | - | TRBV5-1 | 14 | CASSSLSYQETQYF | TGCGCCAGCAGCTCACTATCGTACCAAGAGACCCAGTACTTC
TRBJ1-2 | - | - | TRBV7-8 | 15 | CASSYTGDVNYGYTF | TGTGCCAGCAGCTACACAGGAGACGTTAACTATGGCTACACCTTC
TRBJ2-7 | - | - | TRBV30 | 13 | CAWSPGLLVEQYF | TGTGCCTGGAGTCCGGGACTCCTGGTGGAGCAGTACTTC
TRBJ1-2 | - | - | TRBV5-8 | 14 | CASSLRRGNYGYTF | TGTGCCAGCAGCTTGAGGCGGGGAAACTATGGCTACACCTTC
TRBJ2-5 | - | once | TRBV12-5 | 12 | CASGFRQETQYF | TGTGCTAGTGGTTTCCGCCAAGAGACCCAGTACTTC
TRBJ1-2 | - | once | TRBV5-1 | 13 | CASSSALGDGYTF | TGCGCCAGCAGCTCTGCTCTAGGGGACGGCTACACCTTC
TRBJ2-5 | - | - | TRBV28 | 14 | CASSLQSGWETQYF | TGTGCCAGCAGTCTGCAAAGCGGGTGGGAGACCCAGTACTTC
TRBJ1-5 | - | - | TRBV19 | 15 | CASGEGLVSNQPQHF | TGTGCCAGTGGTGAGGGACTTGTGAGCAATCAGCCCCAGCATTTT
TRBJ1-1 | - | - | TRBV27 | 14 | CASSNGGSRTEAFF | TGTGCCAGCAGCAACGGCGGGTCTCGGACTGAAGCTTTCTTT
TRBJ1-4 | TRBD1 | - | TRBV19 | 16 | CASSRTGRGGNEKLFF | TGTGCCAGTAGCCGGACAGGGCGAGGTGGTAATGAAAAACTGTTTTTT
TRBJ1-2 | TRBD1 | - | TRBV19 | 19 | CASSILTGTGNPSFNGYTF | TGTGCCAGTAGTATTCTTACCGGGACAGGGAACCCTTCTTTCAATGGCTACACCTTC
TRBJ2-6 | TRBD1 | - | TRBV19 | 18 | CASRLIGTGATGANVLTF | TGTGCCAGTAGATTAATCGGGACAGGGGCGACTGGGGCCAACGTCCTGACTTTC
TRBJ1-1 | TRBD1 | - | TRBV9 | 17 | CASSEVPGQGMNTEAFF | TGTGCCAGCAGCGAAGTCCCGGGACAGGGAATGAACACTGAAGCTTTCTTT
TRBJ1-5 | TRBD1 | - | TRBV6-4 | 15 | CASDAGGKRNQPQHF | TGTGCCAGCGATGCAGGGGGCAAGCGCAATCAGCCCCAGCATTTT
TRBJ1-2 | - | - | TRBV19 | 13 | CASSSRVNYGYTF | TGTGCCAGTAGTTCAAGGGTTAACTATGGCTACACCTTC
TRBJ1-1 | TRBD1 | - | TRBV2 | 14 | CASLTGGASTEAFF | TGTGCCAGCCTCACAGGGGGCGCGAGCACTGAAGCTTTCTTT
TRBJ2-4 | - | - | TRBV4-1 | 16 | CASSQDPSWEANIQYF | TGCGCCAGCAGCCAAGATCCGAGTTGGGAGGCAAACATTCAGTACTTC
TRBJ1-3 | TRBD1 | - | TRBV5-1 | 16 | CASSPTGTGYGNTIYF | TGCGCCAGCAGCCCCACCGGGACAGGTTATGGAAACACCATATATTTT
TRBJ1-2 | TRBD1 | - | TRBV7-9 | 14 | CASSPGQDLYGYTF | TGTGCCAGCAGCCCAGGACAGGACCTCTATGGCTACACCTTC
TRBJ2-3 | - | - | TRBV6-1 | 14 | CASSDSISTDTQYF | TGTGCCAGCAGTGATTCCATTAGCACAGATACGCAGTATTTT
TRBJ2-3 | - | - | TRBV1 | 15 | CTSSQETSGGGTQYF | TGCACCAGCAGCCAAGAGACTAGCGGGGGAGGGACGCAGTATTTT
TRBJ2-5 | - | once | TRBV11-2 | 13 | CASSSGYRETQYF | TGTGCCAGCAGCTCCGGGTATCGAGAGACCCAGTACTTC
TRBJ2-7 | - | few | TRBV5-4 | 16 | CASSLTPGVNAYEQYF | TGTGCCAGCAGCTTAACCCCAGGGGTGAACGCCTACGAGCAGTACTTC
TRBJ1-2 | - | - | TRBV5-6 | 16 | CASSPGGRVANYGYTF | TGTGCCAGCAGCCCGGGGGGCAGGGTAGCTAACTATGGCTACACCTTC
TRBJ2-2 | - | - | TRBV3-1/TRBV3-2 | 14 | CASSLGEATGELFF | TGTGCCAGCAGCCTGGGGGAAGCCACCGGGGAGCTGTTTTTT
TRBJ1-6 | - | once | TRBV9 | 18 | CASSVPPQQVRNNSPLHF | TGTGCCAGCAGCGTACCTCCCCAACAGGTGAGGAATAATTCACCCCTCCACTTT
TRBJ2-5 | - | - | TRBV7-9 | 12 | CASSLAEETQYF | TGTGCCAGCAGCTTAGCAGAAGAGACCCAGTACTTC
TRBJ1-1 | - | - | TRBV5-4 | 11 | CAYRLNTEAFF | TGTGCCTACCGTCTCAACACTGAAGCTTTCTTT
TRBJ1-2 | - | - | TRBV18 | 16 | CASSPTSNSRADGYTF | TGTGCCAGCTCACCTACGAGTAACAGCAGAGCAGATGGCTACACCTTC
TRBJ2-3 | - | - | TRBV6-5 | 11 | CASNQWNTQYF | TGTGCCAGCAACCAGTGGAATACGCAGTATTTT
TRBJ1-2 | - | - | TRBV7-6 | 15 | CASSQVLSSSAGYTF | TGTGCCAGCAGCCAGGTCCTTAGTTCATCGGCGGGCTACACCTTC
TRBJ1-2 | - | - | TRBV9 | 14 | CASRSTSSNYGYTF | TGTGCCAGCAGGTCTACCAGTTCTAACTATGGCTACACCTTC
TRBJ1-5 | - | - | TRBV27 | 15 | CASSLSGHSNQPQHF | TGTGCCAGCAGTTTATCTGGTCATAGCAATCAGCCCCAGCATTTT
TRBJ2-7 | - | - | TRBV7-2 | 11 | CASSTLYEQYF | TGTGCCAGCAGCACACTCTACGAGCAGTACTTC
TRBJ2-5 | - | - | TRBV14 | 15 | CASSQVGRGGETQYF | TGTGCCAGCAGCCAAGTGGGGAGAGGAGGAGAGACCCAGTACTTC
TRBJ1-1 | - | - | TRBV19 | 13 | CASTRQKSTEAFF | TGTGCCAGTACGCGACAGAAGTCCACTGAAGCTTTCTTT
TRBJ2-3 | TRBD2 | - | TRBV14 | 16 | CASSQVRDYLTDTQYF | TGTGCCAGCAGCCAAGTACGGGACTACCTCACAGATACGCAGTATTTT